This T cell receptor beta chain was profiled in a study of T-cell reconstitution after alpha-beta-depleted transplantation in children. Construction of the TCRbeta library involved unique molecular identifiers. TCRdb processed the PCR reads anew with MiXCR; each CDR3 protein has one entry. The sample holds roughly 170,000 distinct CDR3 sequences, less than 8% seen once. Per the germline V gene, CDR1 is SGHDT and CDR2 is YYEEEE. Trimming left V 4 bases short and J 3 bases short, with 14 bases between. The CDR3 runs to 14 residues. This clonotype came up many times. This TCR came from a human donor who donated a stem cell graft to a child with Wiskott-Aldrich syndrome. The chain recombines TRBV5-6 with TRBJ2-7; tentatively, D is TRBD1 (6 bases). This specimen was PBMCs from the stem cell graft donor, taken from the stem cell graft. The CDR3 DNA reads TGTGCCAGCAGCCTTTTAACGACAGGCTACGAGCAGTACTTC. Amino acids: CASSLLTTGYEQYF. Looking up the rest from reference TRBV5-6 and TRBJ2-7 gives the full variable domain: DAGVTQSPTHLIKTRGQQVTLRCSPKSGHDTVSWYQQALGQGPQFIFQYYEEEERQRGNFPDRFSGHQFPNYSSELNVNALLLGDSALYLCASSLLTTGYEQYFGPGTRLTVT.